A selection of T cell receptor beta chains follows, all from one sample in a study of PD-1 blockade in classical Hodgkin lymphoma. The data were produced by immunoSEQ multiplex PCR, yet TCRdb's version contains in-frame clones alone and is incomplete. The sample has about 110,000 clones; 70% to 90% are singletons. The source was peripheral blood mononuclear cells (PBMCs), collected before the second cycle of nivolumab. The receptors come from a human donor with classical Hodgkin lymphoma. Both conserved end residues are part of each CDR3. Fields, in order: V gene, clone size, J gene, D gene, CDR3 protein, CDR3 DNA. The D gene is left open where the match is weak. Size tells how often a clone was seen (once, few, many) or the class of an expanded clone, and some rows leave it out.

TRBV18	.	TRBJ1-4	TRBD1	CASSPGQGGEKLFF	TGTGCCAGCTCACCAGGACAGGGTGGCGAAAAACTGTTTTTT
TRBV30	few	TRBJ1-1	.	CAWGPGGPHTEAFF	TGTGCCTGGGGGCCGGGGGGGCCCCACACTGAAGCTTTCTTT
TRBV5-1	.	TRBJ2-1	TRBD2	CASSLGTSGRRRQGNEQFF	TGCGCCAGCAGCCTAGGGACTAGCGGGAGGAGACGCCAGGGAAATGAGCAGTTCTTC
TRBV5-1	.	TRBJ2-6	.	CATRGDVDSGANVLTF	TGCGCCACCAGGGGGGACGTAGACTCTGGGGCCAACGTCCTGACTTTC
TRBV7-6	.	TRBJ1-4	.	CASSSMQTNEKLFF	TGTGCCAGCAGCTCCATGCAGACTAATGAAAAACTGTTTTTT
TRBV28	.	TRBJ2-7	.	CASSLWGVSGTDSYEQYF	TGTGCCAGCAGTTTATGGGGGGTTTCCGGGACGGATTCCTACGAGCAGTACTTC
TRBV4-1	.	TRBJ1-6	.	CASSPSVSYNSPLHF	TGCGCCAGCAGCCCCAGCGTAAGCTATAATTCACCCCTCCACTTT
TRBV5-1	.	TRBJ1-2	TRBD1	CASSLDGQGPIYGYTF	TGCGCCAGCAGCTTGGACGGACAGGGGCCCATCTATGGCTACACCTTC
TRBV6-5	.	TRBJ1-4	.	CASRRPTNEKLFF	TGTGCCAGCAGGCGGCCAACTAATGAAAAACTGTTTTTT
TRBV5-6	.	TRBJ1-5	.	CASSLTGASGPQHF	TGTGCCAGCAGCCTTACGGGGGCGTCAGGGCCCCAGCATTTT
TRBV28	.	TRBJ1-4	TRBD1	CASSHDRENEKLFF	TGTGCCAGCAGTCACGACAGGGAAAATGAAAAACTGTTTTTT